The 12 T cell receptor beta chains below were found in one sample sequenced in a study of blood T cell repertoires in COVID-19 (dated by TCRdb to between 2020 and 2021). The library was generated by the immunoSEQ multiplex PCR assay. TCRdb stores this immuneACCESS table with in-frame sequences only. Part of the clones is absent; in the studies checked, under half of the shortfall reflects unresolved V genes, and no reason is known for the rest. The sample table lists 150,000 to 160,000 clones, 65% to 90% of them with a count of one. The ten largest clones capture 9% to 10% of the sample. The sequencing input was peripheral blood. These receptors all stem from a woman aged 45-60 years with acute or convalescent COVID-19.

This clone is a singleton in its sample. The genes are TRBV28 and TRBJ1-2, with D hard to call. From germline, CDR1 is MDHEN and CDR2 SYDVKM. The CDR3 is 13 amino acids. Trimming stripped 5 bases from V and 3 bases from J, with 10 bases between. CDR3 nucleotide sequence: TGTGCCAGCAGTACCGACTTGGACTATGGCTACACCTTC. It specifies CASSTDLDYGYTF.

The chain employs TRBV12-3 or TRBV12-4 and TRBJ2-7; D not resolved. CDR3 size: 13 residues. The ends were cut back, 2 bases at V and 2 bases at J, with 7 bases in the middle. CDR3: CASSLNGAYEQYF. In nucleotides, the CDR3 is TGTGCCAGCAGTTTAAACGGAGCCTACGAGCAGTACTTC.

This clone was observed a few times. The chain has TRBV6-6 and TRBJ1-2, with TRBD1 as a possible D gene (5 bases). CDR1 is MNHNY and CDR2 is SVGAGI in the germline V gene (reference sequence). The CDR3 extends over 13 amino acids. The V end lost 2 bases, the J end lost 7 bases, and 11 bases lay between the germline ends. CDR3 amino acids: CASSYGWGSGYTF. The DNA of the CDR3 is TGTGCCAGCAGTTACGGGTGGGGCAGTGGCTACACCTTC.

CDR3: CATQTGGYNEQFF. The CDR3 nucleotides are TGTGCCACCCAGACAGGGGGGTACAATGAGCAGTTCTTC. The gene calls are TRBV7-9 and TRBJ2-1; 9 bases are a match to TRBD1. The CDR3 is 13 residues long. Losses at the gene ends were 10 bases for V and 4 bases for J; bases not matched to a gene: 5. The germline gives CDR1 SEHNR, CDR2 FQNEAQ (reference sequence).

The rearrangement joins TRBV28 to TRBJ2-1, with 8 positions matching TRBD2. J lost 0 bases, V lost 11 bases, and 3 bases had no gene match. The CDR3 covers 13 residues. Germline CDR1 MDHEN, CDR2 SYDVKM. The CDR3 region has the DNA TGTGCCTCCGGGACTAGCTCCTACAATGAGCAGTTCTTC. Its translation is CASGTSSYNEQFF.

The chain uses TRBV2 and TRBJ1-2; D is unclear. The CDR3 length is 13 residues. Germline CDR1 and CDR2: SNHLY and FYNNEI. The germline V and J ends were trimmed by 6 bases and 3 bases, with 11 bases remaining between them. In DNA, the CDR3 is TGTGCCAGCAGCCCGACACCATACTATGGCTACACCTTC. Translating gives CASSPTPYYGYTF.

The chain links TRBV5-1 to TRBJ2-7, with D possibly TRBD2 on 6 matching bases. There are 13 residues in the CDR3. V was trimmed by 4 bases and J by 6 bases, leaving 14 bases between them. Germline V gene lookup returns CDR1 SGHRS and CDR2 YFSETQ. CDR3 sequence: CASSPTGLREQYF. The CDR3 coding sequence is TGCGCCAGCAGCCCAACGGGACTCCGCGAGCAGTACTTC. The variable domain in full, with the rest retrieved from reference TRBV5-1 and TRBJ2-7, is KAGVTQTPRYLIKTRGQQVTLSCSPISGHRSVSWYQQTPGQGLQFLFEYFSETQRNKGNFPGRFSGRQFSNSRSEMNVSTLELGDSALYLCASSPTGLREQYFGPGTRLTVT.

This rearrangement joins TRBV6-5 to TRBJ1-4; no clear D. In germline, CDR1 is MNHEY, CDR2 SVGAGI. This CDR3 is built from 12 residues. V lost 6 bases to trimming and J lost 10 bases, with 12 bases between them. CDR3 DNA: TGTGCCAGCAGGGCGGTGGGTGGAAAACTGTTTTTT. It codes for CASRAVGGKLFF.

This clone has only one observation. The CDR3, as DNA: TGCGCCAGCAGCCACAGGACAGGGGGTTTCGCAGATACGCAGTATTTT. The encoded protein is CASSHRTGGFADTQYF. V is TRBV4-3 and J is TRBJ2-3; 10 nucleotides line up with TRBD1. The CDR3 is made up of 16 amino acids. J gave up 4 bases and V 3 bases, and 7 bases lay outside the gene matches. CDR1 and CDR2 (germline): LGHNA, YSLEER.

The DNA of the CDR3 is TGTGCCAGCAGCGCCTCCCCCGGGGGGGAGACCCAGTACTTC. Translation: CASSASPGGETQYF. The rearrangement links TRBV11-3 to TRBJ2-5, with 7 positions matching TRBD2. CDR1 is SGHNT, CDR2 YENEEA, per germline. V shed 5 bases, J shed 5 bases, and the junction held 8 bases outside the gene matches. The CDR3 has 14 amino acids.

This sequence joins TRBV5-1 and TRBJ2-1, with 7 nucleotides matching TRBD2. V shed 4 bases and J 4 bases; nucleotides not matched to a gene: 8. In germline, CDR1 is SGHRS, CDR2 YFSETQ. This CDR3 is 15 amino acids long. The CDR3 region is CASSTGTTTYNEQFF. CDR3 sequence (DNA): TGCGCCAGCAGCACGGGGACTACAACTTACAATGAGCAGTTCTTC.

This sequence joins TRBV3-1 (or the pseudogene TRBV3-2) and TRBJ2-7; 9 bases agree with TRBD1. The CDR3 length is 15 residues. CDR1 and CDR2 from the germline V gene are LGHDT and YNNKEL (reference sequence). The trim removed 1 base at V and 6 bases at J, leaving 7 bases unmatched. The CDR3 region has the DNA TGTGCCAGCAGCCAAGCCGGGACAGGGACTTTCGAGCAGTACTTC. Protein: CASSQAGTGTFEQYF.